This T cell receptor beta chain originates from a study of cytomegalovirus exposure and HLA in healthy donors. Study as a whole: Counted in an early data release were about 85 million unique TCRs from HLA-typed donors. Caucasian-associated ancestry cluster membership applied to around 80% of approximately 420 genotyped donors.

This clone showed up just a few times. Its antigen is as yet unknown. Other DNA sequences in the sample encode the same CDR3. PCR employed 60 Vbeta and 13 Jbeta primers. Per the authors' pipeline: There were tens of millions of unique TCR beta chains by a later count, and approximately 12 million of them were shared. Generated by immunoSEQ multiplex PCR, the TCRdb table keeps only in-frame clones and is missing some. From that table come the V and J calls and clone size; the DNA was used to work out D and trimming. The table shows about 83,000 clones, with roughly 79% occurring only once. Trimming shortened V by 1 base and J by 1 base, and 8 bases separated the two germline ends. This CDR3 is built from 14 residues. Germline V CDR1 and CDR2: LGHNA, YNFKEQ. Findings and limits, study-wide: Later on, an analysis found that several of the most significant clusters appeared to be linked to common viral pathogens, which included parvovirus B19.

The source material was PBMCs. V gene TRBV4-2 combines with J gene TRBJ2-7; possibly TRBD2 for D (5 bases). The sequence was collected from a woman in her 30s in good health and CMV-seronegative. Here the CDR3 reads CASSQGGQSYEQYF. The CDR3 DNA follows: TGTGCCAGCAGCCAAGGAGGGCAGTCCTACGAGCAGTACTTC.